This T cell receptor (beta chain) stems from a study of T cells after somatic rescue of genetic block. The data were produced by immunoSEQ multiplex PCR, yet TCRdb's version contains in-frame clones alone and is incomplete. The sample yields fewer than 150,000 clones, about 89% seen once. The CDR3 consists of 16 residues. CDR1 and CDR2 from the germline V gene are SGDLS and YYNGEE. After removal of 0 bases from V and 6 bases from J, the junction contained 7 bases not matched to a gene. The clonotype was recovered from a woman aged 18-29 years. This chain joins TRBV9 and TRBJ2-1; the match to TRBD1 covers 9 bases. Material for sequencing was peripheral blood mononuclear cells (PBMCs). The CDR3: CASSVGTGVVVNEQFF. The CDR3 DNA reads TGTGCCAGCAGCGTAGGGACAGGGGTGGTTGTCAATGAGCAGTTCTTC.